This T cell receptor (beta chain) was sequenced during a study of blood T cell repertoires in COVID-19. The protocol was immunoSEQ multiplex PCR, while the TCRdb copy is restricted to in-frame clones and leaves out a portion. The sample lists about 140,000 clones; just under 90% were seen once. Material: peripheral blood. The TCR was taken from a woman aged 80 or older with acute or convalescent COVID-19.

DNA for the CDR3: TGTGCCAGCAGTTACCCGACTAGCCCAGGGGTCAATGAGCAGTTCTTC. It yields the protein CASSYPTSPGVNEQFF. The rearrangement uses TRBV6-2 or TRBV6-3 and TRBJ2-1, with D possibly being TRBD2 (7 bases). The CDR3 loop spans 16 amino acids. Germline-derived CDR1 and CDR2 are MNHEY and SVGEGT. V dropped 2 bases and J dropped 6 bases, with 17 bases sitting between them.